The 19 T cell receptor beta chains below were found in one sample sequenced in a study of T-cell reconstitution after alpha-beta-depleted transplantation in children. A TCRbeta library incorporating unique molecular identifiers was prepared. TCRdb re-called the PCR reads with MiXCR, one entry per CDR3 protein. The data contain roughly 570,000 distinct CDR3 sequences, about a quarter of them seen just once; the ten biggest clones take up about 35%. Sequences were derived from PBMCs, sampled before TCRalphabeta/CD19-depleted stem cell transplant. The receptors stem from a boy under three years old with Wiskott-Aldrich syndrome, due to receive a stem cell transplant.

The V and J genes are TRBV20-1 and TRBJ2-1; D is unresolved. The V and J ends lost 5 bases and 5 bases respectively, with 10 bases between them. The CDR3 is 12 amino acids. Germline V CDR1 and CDR2: DFQATT, SNEGSKA (reference sequence). The CDR3 sequence is CSAEDAHNEQFF. CDR3 nucleotide sequence: TGCAGTGCTGAGGACGCGCACAATGAGCAGTTCTTC.

This clonotype occurred a few times. DNA of the CDR3: TGCGCCAGCAGCCAAGATGGGGGACTAGCGGGAGTATACAATGAGCAGTTCTTC. Protein sequence: CASSQDGGLAGVYNEQFF. V usage is TRBV4-1 and J usage is TRBJ2-1, with 14 bases matching TRBD2. Germline V CDR1 and CDR2: MGHRA, YSYEKL. The CDR3 loop spans 18 amino acids. The junction had 5 bases not matched to a gene; V was cut back by 0 bases and J by 4 bases.

Only a few counts were recorded for this clonotype. V gene TRBV20-1 combines with J gene TRBJ2-7; 7 nucleotides agree with TRBD1. The CDR3 spans 14 residues. Germline CDR1 reads DFQATT; CDR2 reads SNEGSKA (reference sequence). The CDR3 nucleotides read TGCAGGCTGTTGGTTGGACAGGTGTCCTACGAGCAGTACTTC. It translates to CRLLVGQVSYEQYF.

The chain is built from TRBV5-1 and TRBJ2-3; no clear D gene. CDR1 and CDR2 from the germline V gene are SGHRS and YFSETQ. The CDR3 runs 13 residues. V lost 3 bases to trimming and J lost 5 bases, with 10 bases between them. CDR3 in DNA: TGCGCCAGCAGCTCCGGGCTGGAAGATACGCAGTATTTT. Its translation is CASSSGLEDTQYF.

The rearrangement joins TRBV15 to TRBJ2-7; D gene unclear. From germline, CDR1 is LNHNV and CDR2 YYDKDF (reference sequence). Trimming left V 1 base short and J 1 base short, with 5 bases between. This CDR3 is 13 amino acids long. For the CDR3, the DNA is TGTGCCACCAGCAGAGGGATTTCCTACGAGCAGTACTTC. This translates into CATSRGISYEQYF. Full variable domain (rest looked up from reference TRBV15 and TRBJ2-7): DAMVIQNPRYQVTQFGKPVTLSCSQTLNHNVMYWYQQKSSQAPKLLFHYYDKDFNNEADTPDNFQSRRPNTSFCFLDIRSPGLGDTAMYLCATSRGISYEQYFGPGTRLTVT.

This clonotype has more than one count but fewer than ten. The J gene is TRBJ2-7, the V gene TRBV18, with D perhaps matching TRBD2 (5 bases). The germline V gene encodes CDR1 KGHSH and CDR2 LQKENI. Trimming removed 3 bases at V and 3 bases at J, with 9 bases between. CDR3 length: 13 residues. CDR3 sequence: CASSPGAYYEQYF. Here the CDR3 DNA reads TGTGCCAGCTCACCGGGAGCTTACTACGAGCAGTACTTC.

The CDR3 DNA reads as TGCGCCAGCAGACCTGAGGGATATGGCTACACCTTC. Translating it yields CASRPEGYGYTF. V is TRBV5-1 and J is TRBJ1-2; D unresolved. V was cut by 5 bases and J by 5 bases, with 10 bases left in between. Germline V lookup: CDR1 SGHRS, CDR2 YFSETQ. The CDR3 extends over 12 amino acids.

This clonotype has more than one count but fewer than ten. The V call is TRBV5-1, the J call TRBJ2-7, with 9 bases identical to TRBD1. Trimming took 4 bases from V and 4 from J; bases not matched to a gene: 9. Germline CDR1 reads SGHRS; CDR2 reads YFSETQ. CDR3 length equals 15 residues. The CDR3 region is CASSRAGTGTYEQYF. The CDR3 DNA follows: TGCGCCAGCAGCCGGGCCGGGACAGGGACTTACGAGCAGTACTTC.

This rearrangement joins TRBV4-2 to TRBJ2-5, with no clear D. The germline CDR1 and CDR2 sequences are LGHNA and YNFKEQ. The CDR3 runs 14 residues. Between the trimmed V and J ends, which lost 0 bases and 5 bases, there was a span of 10 bases. CDR3: CASSQDLGVETQYF. The CDR3 nucleotides read TGTGCCAGCAGCCAAGATCTAGGTGTGGAGACCCAGTACTTC.

CDR3 residues: CASSDGYSDYEQYF. The CDR3 DNA reads TGTGCCAGCAGTGACGGCTATAGCGACTACGAGCAGTACTTC. The chain employs TRBV25-1 and TRBJ2-7; TRBD2 might be the D (5 bases). Per germline, CDR1 MGHDK and CDR2 SYGVNS. The V end was cut by 3 bases, the J end by 3 bases, with 12 bases between. The CDR3 spans 14 residues.

This clonotype has only a few counts. V gene TRBV10-3 combines with J gene TRBJ2-1, with D unresolved. The V end lost 2 bases, the J end lost 8 bases, and 10 bases lay between the germline ends. Germline loops: CDR1 ENHRY, CDR2 SYGVKD. The CDR3 spans 13 residues. Written as DNA, the CDR3 is TGTGCCATCAGTGAGCCGTTTCGGGATGAGCAGTTCTTC. Encoded protein: CAISEPFRDEQFF.

The gene calls are TRBV10-3 and TRBJ2-5; 12 positions agree with TRBD1. J was trimmed by 7 bases and V by 3 bases; bases with no gene match: 9. The CDR3 extends over 16 amino acids. CDR1 and CDR2 from the germline V gene are ENHRY and SYGVKD. Here the CDR3 DNA reads TGTGCCATCAGTGACCCGGGACAGGGGGCCTACGGGACCCAGTACTTC. It specifies CAISDPGQGAYGTQYF.

The rearrangement links TRBV12-3 or TRBV12-4 to TRBJ2-7; tentatively, D is TRBD1 (6 bases). The CDR3 runs 13 residues. The germline V and J ends were trimmed by 6 bases and 6 bases, with 15 bases remaining between them. CDR3 sequence: CASRPTGWREQYF. The CDR3 DNA is TGTGCCAGCAGGCCGACAGGATGGCGCGAGCAGTACTTC.

The V gene is TRBV20-1, the J gene TRBJ2-7; 9 positions agree with TRBD1. Per the germline V gene, CDR1 is DFQATT and CDR2 is SNEGSKA (reference sequence). The CDR3 is 16 residues long. V was clipped by 3 bases and J by 5 bases; unmatched bases: 14. For the CDR3, the DNA is TGCAGTGCTAGTAGTCGTTGGGGGACAGGGAGGAACGAGCAGTACTTC. This sequence encodes CSASSRWGTGRNEQYF.

This chain links TRBV15 with TRBJ1-6; 10 bases are a match to TRBD1. V gave up 0 bases and J gave up 9 bases; unmatched junction bases: 5. The CDR3 spans 16 residues. CDR1 is LNHNV and CDR2 is YYDKDF in the germline V gene (reference sequence). CDR3 residues: CATSRDSGTGVSPLHF. The CDR3 bases are TGTGCCACCAGCAGAGATTCCGGGACAGGGGTTTCACCCCTCCACTTT.

The chain joins TRBV7-3 to TRBJ2-2; D is unclear. V lost 2 bases and J 2 bases, leaving 9 bases between the germline ends. The CDR3 length is 15 residues. From germline, CDR1 is SGHTA and CDR2 FQGTGA. CDR3: CASSLDLYNTGELFF. The CDR3, as DNA: TGTGCCAGCAGCTTAGACCTCTACAACACCGGGGAGCTGTTTTTT.

The chain employs TRBV20-1 and TRBJ2-1; 9 bases are shared with TRBD2. The CDR3 spans 11 residues. The germline gives CDR1 DFQATT, CDR2 SNEGSKA (reference sequence). CDR3 sequence reads: CSSGGYNEQFF. In DNA, the CDR3 is TGCAGCAGCGGGGGGTACAATGAGCAGTTCTTC.

J is TRBJ2-5 and V is TRBV28; either TRBD1 or TRBD2 may fit D (7 bases each). Between the trimmed V and J ends, which lost 2 bases and 7 bases, there was a span of 20 bases. CDR1 is MDHEN, CDR2 SYDVKM, per germline. This CDR3 contains 16 residues. CDR3 protein: CASSLGYQGGGGTQYF. The CDR3, as DNA: TGTGCCAGCAGTTTAGGATACCAGGGGGGGGGAGGGACCCAGTACTTC. Full variable domain (missing parts from reference TRBV28 and TRBJ2-5): DVKVTQSSRYLVKRTGEKVFLECVQDMDHENMFWYRQDPGLGLRLIYFSYDVKMKEKGDIPEGYSVSREKKERFSLILESASTNQTSMYLCASSLGYQGGGGTQYFGPGTRLLVL.

CDR3 sequence (DNA): TGTGCCATCAGTGAGTCGAGATTGCGTAGGAGCCCAACGACCACCGGGGAGCTGTTTTTT. It yields the protein CAISESRLRRSPTTTGELFF. This chain links TRBV10-3 with TRBJ2-2; D gene ambiguous. The V end lost 0 bases, the J end lost 4 bases, and 24 bases lay between the germline ends. There are 20 residues in the CDR3. Germline CDR1 and CDR2: ENHRY and SYGVKD.